The sequence of this T cell receptor beta chain was determined in a study of T cells in Graves' hyperthyroidism and ophthalmopathy. Hyperthyroidism patients were newly diagnosed, had disease duration under 2 months, and were aged 18 to 65 years. The authors obtained PBMCs from more than 8 ml of fresh peripheral blood. Comments on this clonotype: Antigen unknown. One base away lies a much larger clone, so this may be a sequencing read error.

The CDR3 is made up of 15 amino acids. CDR1 is LGHDT, CDR2 YNNKEL, per germline (reference sequence). Trimming left V 0 bases short and J 8 bases short, with 14 bases between. Findings and limits, study-wide: Clonotypes that were expanded in thyroid above 0.001 mostly appeared in blood too.

Regions amplified from RNA transcripts were the TCR beta CDR3 regions. HTBI primers were used for first-round RT-PCR of the TCR CDR3. From the multiplex PCR reads, TCRdb called clonotypes with MiXCR, one entry per CDR3 protein. Of approximately 530,000 distinct CDR3 sequences in the sample, 16% were seen once. The sample taken for sequencing was blood. This chain joins TRBV3-1 and TRBJ2-1, with no clear D. This sequence originates from a woman aged 18-29 years with Graves' hyperthyroidism. CDR3 coding DNA: TGTGCCAGCAGCCAAGATCCCCTCTCCATGTATGAGCAGTTCTTC. Translating gives CASSQDPLSMYEQFF.